This TCR beta chain was found in a study of cytomegalovirus exposure and HLA in healthy donors. The study's findings and limits: Researchers counted around 180 TCR beta chains as cytomegalovirus-associated. TCR beta V- and J-gene trimming, according to a later analysis, was linked to a missense DCLRE1C variant.

The primer mix had 60 Vbeta and 13 Jbeta primers. The method was immunoSEQ multiplex PCR; TCRdb's version includes in-frame clones alone and lacks a portion of them. Among some 170,000 clones, 55% to 75% were seen once, and the ten largest hold under 3%. Trimming left V 9 bases short and J 0 bases short, with 9 bases between. The CDR3 loop spans 13 amino acids. Per germline, CDR1 LNHDA and CDR2 SQIVND (reference sequence). This clone was counted once. What it recognizes is unknown. The sample was PBMCs. The chain joins TRBV19 to TRBJ1-5; D unclear. The origin of this receptor is a human donor in good health. The CDR3 spells CASGESSNQPQHF. The CDR3 region has the DNA TGTGCCAGCGGAGAAAGTAGCAATCAGCCCCAGCATTTT.